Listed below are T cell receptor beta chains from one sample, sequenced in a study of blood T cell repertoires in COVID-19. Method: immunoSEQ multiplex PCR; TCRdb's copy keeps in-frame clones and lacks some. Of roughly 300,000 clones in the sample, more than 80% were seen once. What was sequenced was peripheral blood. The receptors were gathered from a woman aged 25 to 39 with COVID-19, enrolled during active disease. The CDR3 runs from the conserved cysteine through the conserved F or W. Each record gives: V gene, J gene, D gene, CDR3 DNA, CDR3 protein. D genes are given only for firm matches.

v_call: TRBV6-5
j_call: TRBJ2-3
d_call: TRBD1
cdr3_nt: TGTGCCAGCAGAGGACAGGGGTCACGCACAGATACGCAGTATTTT
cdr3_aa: CASRGQGSRTDTQYF

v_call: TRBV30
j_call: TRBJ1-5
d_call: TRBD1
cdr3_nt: TGTGCCTGGATGGGGGGACAGACATATCAGCCCCAGCATTTT
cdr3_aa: CAWMGGQTYQPQHF

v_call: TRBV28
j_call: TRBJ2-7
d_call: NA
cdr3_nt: TGTGCCAGCAGCCGAGAGGGACTCCCCTACGAGCAGTACTTC
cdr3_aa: CASSREGLPYEQYF

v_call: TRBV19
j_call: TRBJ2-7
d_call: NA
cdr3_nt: TGTGCCAGTAGTGTTAGAGGGACTTTCTACGAGCAGTACTTC
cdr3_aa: CASSVRGTFYEQYF

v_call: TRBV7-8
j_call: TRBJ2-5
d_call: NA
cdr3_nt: TGTGCCAGCAGCTTAGCCCCGGGTCAGCAAGAGACCCAGTACTTC
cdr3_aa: CASSLAPGQQETQYF

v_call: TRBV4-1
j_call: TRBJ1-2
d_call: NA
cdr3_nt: TGCGCCAGCAGCCAAGATTACCGCCAGGCGTTAATCTATGGCTACACCTTC
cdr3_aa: CASSQDYRQALIYGYTF

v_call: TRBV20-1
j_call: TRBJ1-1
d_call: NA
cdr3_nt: TGCAGTGCAGCAGGGTACACTGAAGCTTTCTTT
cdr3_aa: CSAAGYTEAFF

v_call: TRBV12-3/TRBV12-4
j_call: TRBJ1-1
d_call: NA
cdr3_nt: TGTGCCAGCAGTTTAGACAGGGACACTGAAGCTTTCTTT
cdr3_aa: CASSLDRDTEAFF

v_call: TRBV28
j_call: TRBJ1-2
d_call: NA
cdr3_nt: TGTGCCAGCAGTCTCTGGCGGGGACACTATGGCTACACCTTC
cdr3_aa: CASSLWRGHYGYTF

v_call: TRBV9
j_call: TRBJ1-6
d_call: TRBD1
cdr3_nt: TGTGCCAGCAGCACAGGGACAGGGTCTAATTCACCCCTCCACTTT
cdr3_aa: CASSTGTGSNSPLHF

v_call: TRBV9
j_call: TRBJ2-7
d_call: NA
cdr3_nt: TGTGCCAGCAGCGTAGCTCTCGGGGGCTACGAGCAGTACTTC
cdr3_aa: CASSVALGGYEQYF

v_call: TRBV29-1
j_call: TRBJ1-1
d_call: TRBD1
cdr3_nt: TGCAGCGTTGTAAGGGGGCAAACTGAAGCTTTCTTT
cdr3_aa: CSVVRGQTEAFF